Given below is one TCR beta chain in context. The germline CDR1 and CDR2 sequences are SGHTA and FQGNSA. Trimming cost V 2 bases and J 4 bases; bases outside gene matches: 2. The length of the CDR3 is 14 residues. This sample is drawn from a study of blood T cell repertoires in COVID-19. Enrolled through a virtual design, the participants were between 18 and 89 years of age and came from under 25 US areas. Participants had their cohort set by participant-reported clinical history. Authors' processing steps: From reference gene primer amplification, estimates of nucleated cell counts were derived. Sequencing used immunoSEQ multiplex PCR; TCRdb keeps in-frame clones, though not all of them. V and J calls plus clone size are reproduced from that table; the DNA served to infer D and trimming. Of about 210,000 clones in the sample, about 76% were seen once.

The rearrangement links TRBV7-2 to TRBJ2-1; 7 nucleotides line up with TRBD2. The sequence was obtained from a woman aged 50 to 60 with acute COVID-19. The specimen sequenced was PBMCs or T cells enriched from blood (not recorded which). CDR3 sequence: CASSLRGEYNEQFF. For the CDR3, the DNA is TGTGCCAGCAGCTTACGGGGGGAATACAATGAGCAGTTCTTC.